The present T cell receptor (beta chain) was sequenced within a study of T cells after posttransplantation cyclophosphamide. Sampled 1 year posttransplant, controls received myeloablative marrow transplants, methotrexate and a calcineurin inhibitor. The V segment lost 0 bases and the J segment 7 bases; nucleotides outside the gene matches: 7. The CDR3 contains 15 residues. Germline V gene lookup returns CDR1 SGHRS and CDR2 YFSETQ. TCRdb's copy holds only in-frame clones and misses some; the assay was immunoSEQ multiplex PCR. The sample has some 10,000 clones; roughly 90% are singletons. The sequence derives from a male patient aged 30 to 40 who received an allogeneic stem cell transplant from an unrelated donor, was CMV-positive, and had no GVHD. Part of the T cell pool may stem from the graft donor. The rearrangement uses TRBV5-1 and TRBJ1-5, with 7 nucleotides matching TRBD1. The sample here was PBMCs, taken after an allogeneic stem cell transplant with a calcineurin inhibitor and methotrexate. CDR3 sequence: CASSLGQGIGQPQHF. The CDR3 coding sequence is TGCGCCAGCAGCTTGGGACAGGGCATCGGGCAGCCCCAGCATTTT.